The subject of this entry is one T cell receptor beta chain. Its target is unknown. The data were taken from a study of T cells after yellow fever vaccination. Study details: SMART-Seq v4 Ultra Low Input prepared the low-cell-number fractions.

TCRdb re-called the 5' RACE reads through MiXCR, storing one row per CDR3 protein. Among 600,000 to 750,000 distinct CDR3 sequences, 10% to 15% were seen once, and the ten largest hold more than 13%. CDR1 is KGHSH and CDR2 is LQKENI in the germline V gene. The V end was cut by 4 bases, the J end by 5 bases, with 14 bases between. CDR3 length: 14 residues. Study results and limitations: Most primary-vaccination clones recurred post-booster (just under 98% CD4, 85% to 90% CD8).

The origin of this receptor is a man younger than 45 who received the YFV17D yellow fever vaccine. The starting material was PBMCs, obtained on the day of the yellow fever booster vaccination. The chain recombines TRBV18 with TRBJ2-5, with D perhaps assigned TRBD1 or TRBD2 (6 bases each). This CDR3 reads CASSLMSGAETQYF. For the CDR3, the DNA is TGTGCCAGCTCACTCATGTCGGGGGCCGAGACCCAGTACTTC.